These 10 T cell receptor beta chains share one sample of origin, sequenced in a study of cytomegalovirus exposure and HLA in healthy donors. With 60 Vbeta and 13 Jbeta primers, the PCR was carried out. Profiled with immunoSEQ multiplex PCR; TCRdb holds only in-frame clones, not every one. The sample has more than 85,000 clones, 78% seen once. Sequencing was performed on PBMCs. The receptors were gathered from a woman aged 25-40 years in good health and CMV-seronegative.

This clone was observed once. The CDR3 nucleotides read TGCGCCAGCAGCTTGGATCTAATGAAAGCTTTCTTT. It translates to CASSLDLMKAFF. The V gene is TRBV5-1, the J gene TRBJ1-1; D uncertain. With 0 bases removed from V and 9 bases from J, the gap between germline ends came to 9 bases. This CDR3 contains 12 residues. The germline gives CDR1 SGHRS, CDR2 YFSETQ.

This clone appeared a few times. The chain combines TRBV11-2 with TRBJ2-7, with TRBD1 as a possible D gene (5 bases). Germline assignment: CDR1 SGHAT and CDR2 FQNNGV. The CDR3 has 14 amino acids. Trimming took 1 base from V and 0 from J, leaving 7 bases between them. The CDR3 nucleotides read TGTGCCAGCAGCTTAGGTGACAGCTCCTACGAGCAGTACTTC. Translation gives CASSLGDSSYEQYF.

The chain combines TRBV4-3 with TRBJ2-7; tentatively, D is TRBD2 (5 bases). The CDR3 sequence is 16 residues long. V lost 1 base to trimming and J lost 1 base, with 14 bases between them. CDR1 is LGHNA, CDR2 YSLEER, per germline. The CDR3 is CASSQGTGLSSYEQYF. For the CDR3, the DNA is TGCGCCAGCAGCCAAGGAACTGGACTGTCGTCCTACGAGCAGTACTTC.

The V gene is TRBV5-4, the J gene TRBJ1-6; TRBD1 agrees at 9 bases. The germline CDR1 and CDR2 sequences are SGHNT and YYREEE (reference sequence). This CDR3 spans 17 amino acids. Germline trimming cut 0 bases from V and 7 bases from J; bases unmatched to any gene: 8. CDR3 nucleotide sequence: TGTGCCAGCAGCTTGGGTCAACAGGGGGCTGGGAATTCACCCCTCCACTTT. Its translation is CASSLGQQGAGNSPLHF. Full variable domain (rest looked up from reference TRBV5-4 and TRBJ1-6): ETGVTQSPTHLIKTRGQQVTLRCSSQSGHNTVSWYQQALGQGPQFIFQYYREEENGRGNFPPRFSGLQFPNYSSELNVNALELDDSALYLCASSLGQQGAGNSPLHFGNGTRLTVT.

The chain has TRBV2 and TRBJ1-2, with a weak D call TRBD1 (6 bases). Germline CDR1 and CDR2: SNHLY and FYNNEI. The germline V and J ends were trimmed by 2 bases and 8 bases, with 12 bases remaining between them. The CDR3 has 13 residues. CDR3 DNA: TGTGCCAGCAGTGAACGTGGGACAAAAGGCTACACCTTC. Its protein is CASSERGTKGYTF. The full variable domain, in which reference TRBV2 and TRBJ1-2 provide the parts outside the CDR3, is EPEVTQTPSHQVTQMGQEVILRCVPISNHLYFYWYRQILGQKVEFLVSFYNNEISEKSEIFDDQFSVERPDGSNFTLKIRSTKLEDSAMYFCASSERGTKGYTFGSGTRLTVV.

V gene TRBV27 combines with J gene TRBJ2-7; weak D call: TRBD2 (5 bases). V lost 2 bases and J 4 bases, leaving 15 bases between the germline ends. CDR1 is MNHEY and CDR2 is SMNVEV in the germline V gene (reference sequence). The CDR3 covers 15 residues. In DNA form, the CDR3 reads TGTGCCAGCAGTTTAGCTTGGGAGACGCCTTACGAGCAGTACTTC. Its translation: CASSLAWETPYEQYF.

This clone was seen a single time. The CDR3 DNA follows: TGTGCCTGGAGCACCTCAGGTGACACTGAAGCTTTCTTT. Its translation is CAWSTSGDTEAFF. V is TRBV30 and J is TRBJ1-1; D gene ambiguous. V was trimmed by 3 bases and J by 3 bases, leaving 11 bases between them. The CDR3 length is 13 residues. Germline lookup yields CDR1 GTSNPN and CDR2 SVGIG (reference sequence).

The chain uses TRBV11-2 and TRBJ2-7; 8 bases agree with TRBD1. This CDR3 is built from 15 residues. The V segment lost 5 bases and the J segment 4 bases; nucleotides outside the gene matches: 10. In germline, CDR1 is SGHAT, CDR2 FQNNGV. The CDR3 nucleotides read TGTGCCAGCAGCCCCAGGGGGCAGGGTGGGTACGAGCAGTACTTC. It translates to CASSPRGQGGYEQYF.

This chain connects TRBV29-1 to TRBJ2-5, with TRBD1 as a possible D gene (6 bases). V lost 6 bases and J lost 4, with 18 bases in between. Germline V CDR1 and CDR2: SQVTM, ANQGSEA. This CDR3 region has 14 residues. The CDR3 protein is CSVGMGQRLETQYF. In nucleotides, the CDR3 is TGCAGCGTGGGAATGGGACAACGGCTAGAGACCCAGTACTTC.

The V gene is TRBV28, the J gene TRBJ1-1, with a weak D call TRBD1 (5 bases). This CDR3 comprises 13 residues. Germline V gene lookup returns CDR1 MDHEN and CDR2 SYDVKM. Deletions cut 6 bases from V and 2 bases from J, with 10 bases between. The CDR3 sequence: CASSLTDNTEAFF. The CDR3 DNA follows: TGTGCCAGCAGCCTGACAGATAACACTGAAGCTTTCTTT.